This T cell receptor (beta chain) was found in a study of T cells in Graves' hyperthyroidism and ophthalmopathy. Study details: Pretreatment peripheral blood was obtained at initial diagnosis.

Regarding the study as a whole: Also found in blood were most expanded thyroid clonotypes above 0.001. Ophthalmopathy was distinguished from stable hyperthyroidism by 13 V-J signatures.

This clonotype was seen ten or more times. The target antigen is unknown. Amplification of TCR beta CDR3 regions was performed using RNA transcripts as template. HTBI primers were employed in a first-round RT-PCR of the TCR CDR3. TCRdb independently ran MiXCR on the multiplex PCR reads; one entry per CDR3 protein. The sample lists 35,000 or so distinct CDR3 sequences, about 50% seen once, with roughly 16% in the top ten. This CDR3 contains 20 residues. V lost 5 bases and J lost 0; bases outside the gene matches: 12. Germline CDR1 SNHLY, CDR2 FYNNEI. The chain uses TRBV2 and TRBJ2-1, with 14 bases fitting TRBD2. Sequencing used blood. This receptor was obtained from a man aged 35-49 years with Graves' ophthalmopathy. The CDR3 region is CASSPRGLAGGISSYNEQFF. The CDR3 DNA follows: TGTGCCAGCAGTCCGCGAGGACTAGCGGGGGGCATAAGCTCCTACAATGAGCAGTTCTTC.